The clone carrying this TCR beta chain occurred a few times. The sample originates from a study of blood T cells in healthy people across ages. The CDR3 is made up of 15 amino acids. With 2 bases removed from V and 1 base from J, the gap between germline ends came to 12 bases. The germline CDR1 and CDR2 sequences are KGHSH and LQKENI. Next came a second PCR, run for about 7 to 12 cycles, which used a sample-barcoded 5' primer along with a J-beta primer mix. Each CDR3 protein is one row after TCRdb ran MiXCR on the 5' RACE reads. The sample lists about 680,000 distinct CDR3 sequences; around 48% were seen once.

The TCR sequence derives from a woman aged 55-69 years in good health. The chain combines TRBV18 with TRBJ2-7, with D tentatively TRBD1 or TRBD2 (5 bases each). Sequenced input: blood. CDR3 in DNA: TGTGCCAGCTCACCATCTGGGGGTGGTTCCTACGAGCAGTACTTC. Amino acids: CASSPSGGGSYEQYF.